Listed here are 20 T cell receptor beta chains from one sample, sequenced in a study of OX40 agonist ivuxolimab in advanced cancers. The protocol was immunoSEQ multiplex PCR, while the TCRdb copy is restricted to in-frame clones and leaves out a portion. The table includes some 86,000 clones, around 92% detected once. The sample here was CD4+ or CD8+ T cells sorted from blood, taken in a trial of the OX40 agonist ivuxolimab. These receptors came from an adult with an advanced solid tumor such as melanoma, head and neck, liver or kidney cancer.

The CDR3: CASSLSYTYEQYF. The CDR3 coding sequence is TGTGCCAGCAGTTTATCCTACACCTACGAGCAGTACTTC. This sequence joins TRBV28 and TRBJ2-7, with unresolved D. CDR3 length: 13 residues. V lost 1 base to trimming and J lost 2 bases, with 6 bases between them. Looked up from germline, CDR1 is MDHEN and CDR2 is SYDVKM.

The chain joins TRBV7-6 to TRBJ2-2; no firm D call. The V end lost 2 bases, the J end lost 4 bases, and 5 bases lay between the germline ends. From germline, CDR1 is SGHVS and CDR2 FNYEAQ. The CDR3 has 13 residues. The CDR3 spells CASSLRPTGELFF. CDR3 nucleotide sequence: TGTGCCAGCAGCTTACGTCCCACCGGGGAGCTGTTTTTT.

The rearrangement links TRBV15 to TRBJ1-5; D unresolved. This CDR3 contains 15 residues. Germline V CDR1 and CDR2: LNHNV, YYDKDF (reference sequence). V was shortened by 0 bases and J by 4 bases, with 10 bases between the two germline ends. CDR3 loop: CATSRDWARNQPQHF. The CDR3 bases are TGTGCCACCAGCAGAGACTGGGCGAGGAATCAGCCCCAGCATTTT.

This clone was detected only once. This chain connects TRBV4-2 to TRBJ2-5; D is possibly TRBD2 (7 bases). The end of the DNA fits TRBJ2-7 better, so the J call may be wrong. Germline V gene lookup returns CDR1 LGHNA and CDR2 YNFKEQ. The CDR3 extends over 16 amino acids. DNA for the CDR3: TGTGCCAGCAGCCAAGCCCTAGGGGGAGGGGCCTACGAGCAGTACTTC. Translated, it gives CASSQALGGGAYEQYF.

The rearrangement uses TRBV30 and TRBJ2-3; D might be TRBD2 (5 bases). Germline CDR1 GTSNPN, CDR2 SVGIG (reference sequence). This CDR3 has 13 amino acids. The ends were cut back, 0 bases at V and 4 bases at J, with 8 bases in the middle. CDR3 sequence (DNA): TGTGCCTGGAGTGTACTCGGGGCAGATACGCAGTATTTT. This encodes CAWSVLGADTQYF.

The V gene is TRBV11-2, the J gene TRBJ2-5; TRBD1 matches 8 bases. The CDR3 totals 14 residues. The junction had 8 bases not matched to a gene; V was cut back by 5 bases and J by 6 bases. Germline values: CDR1 SGHAT, CDR2 FQNNGV. In nucleotides, the CDR3 is TGTGCCAGCAGCCCAGGACAGGGTGGACAGACCCAGTACTTC. The encoded protein is CASSPGQGGQTQYF. Full variable domain (outside the CDR3, taken from reference TRBV11-2 and TRBJ2-5): EAGVAQSPRYKIIEKRQSVAFWCNPISGHATLYWYQQILGQGPKLLIQFQNNGVVDDSQLPKDRFSAERLKGVDSTLKIQPAKLEDSAVYLCASSPGQGGQTQYFGPGTRLLVL.

This clone was recorded once. The rearrangement uses TRBV11-1 and TRBJ2-2; D not resolved. Germline V gene data show CDR1 as SGHAT and CDR2 as FQDESV (reference sequence). Trimming shortened V by 4 bases and J by 2 bases, and 17 bases separated the two germline ends. The CDR3 is 17 residues long. As DNA, the CDR3 is TGTGCCAGCAGCTCCGGTGATGACCTCTTTAACACCGGGGAGCTGTTTTTT. This codes for CASSSGDDLFNTGELFF.

The DNA for the CDR3 is TGTGCCACTATCGCGGGAGTGGGCACAGATACGCAGTATTTT. It specifies CATIAGVGTDTQYF. The chain couples TRBV6-6 to TRBJ2-3, with 7 positions matching TRBD2. The CDR3 runs to 14 residues. V dropped 10 bases and J dropped 1; count of bases not matched to a gene: 8. The germline V gene encodes CDR1 MNHNY and CDR2 SVGAGI (reference sequence).

V usage is TRBV5-1 and J usage is TRBJ1-1; TRBD1 is a possible D gene (6 bases). Germline assignment: CDR1 SGHRS and CDR2 YFSETQ. V lost 6 bases and J 1 base, leaving 16 bases between the germline ends. The CDR3 spans 15 residues. DNA of the CDR3: TGCGCCAGCACCCCCCAGGGGCAAACGAACACTGAAGCTTTCTTT. Translated: CASTPQGQTNTEAFF.

A few counts support this clone. The chain recombines TRBV7-9 with TRBJ2-1, with D possibly being TRBD1 (5 bases). Germline loops: CDR1 SEHNR, CDR2 FQNEAQ (reference sequence). V lost 0 bases, J lost 3 bases, and 6 bases lay in between. This CDR3 has 14 residues. CDR3 loop: CASSLARDYNEQFF. CDR3 in DNA: TGTGCCAGCAGCTTAGCCAGGGACTACAATGAGCAGTTCTTC.

The V and J genes are TRBV7-8 and TRBJ2-2, with unresolved D. CDR3 length: 15 residues. Germline-derived CDR1 and CDR2 are SGHVS and FQNEAQ. Trimming removed 4 bases at V and 5 bases at J, with 14 bases between. The CDR3 is CASSSSVLGTGELFF. The CDR3 coding sequence is TGTGCCAGCAGCTCCTCGGTGCTCGGGACCGGGGAGCTGTTTTTT.

The chain joins TRBV11-2 to TRBJ1-3, with 7 nucleotides matching TRBD1. The CDR3 length is 17 residues. Germline CDR1 is SGHAT and CDR2 is FQNNGV. V was pared by 3 bases and J by 0 bases, with 8 bases of the junction left unmatched. CDR3 amino acids: CASSFTGQDSSGNTIYF. CDR3 sequence (DNA): TGTGCCAGCAGCTTTACTGGACAGGACAGCTCTGGAAACACCATATATTTT.

V gene TRBV9 combines with J gene TRBJ2-1; 8 nucleotides match TRBD2. CDR1 SGDLS and CDR2 YYNGEE come from the germline V gene. Trimming cost V 4 bases and J 7 bases; bases outside gene matches: 10. The CDR3 spans 15 residues. The CDR3 bases are TGTGCCAGCAGCATGGTAGCGGGGCTGTATAATGAGCAGTTCTTC. Translating it yields CASSMVAGLYNEQFF.

This clone was found a few times. The V call is TRBV19, the J call TRBJ2-7, with D possibly being TRBD2 (6 bases). This CDR3 is built from 11 residues. Trimming shortened V by 9 bases and J by 2 bases, and 8 bases separated the two germline ends. Germline assignment: CDR1 LNHDA and CDR2 SQIVND (reference sequence). CDR3 sequence reads: CARRLAYEQYF. The CDR3, as DNA: TGTGCCAGACGACTAGCCTACGAGCAGTACTTC.

V usage is TRBV18 and J usage is TRBJ2-2; 8 bases line up with TRBD1. The CDR3 totals 15 residues. Germline trimming cut 3 bases from V and 5 bases from J; bases unmatched to any gene: 5. Germline V gives CDR1 KGHSH, CDR2 LQKENI. The CDR3 reads CASSPGTGGTGELFF. Here the CDR3 DNA reads TGTGCCAGCTCACCGGGGACAGGCGGAACCGGGGAGCTGTTTTTT.

The V call is TRBV28, the J call TRBJ1-4; D is ambiguous. The CDR3 runs 14 residues. Germline V gene lookup returns CDR1 MDHEN and CDR2 SYDVKM. Between the trimmed V and J ends, which lost 8 bases and 8 bases, there was a span of 18 bases. The CDR3 loop is CASCCAEFREKLFF. DNA for the CDR3: TGTGCCAGCTGCTGCGCGGAGTTTCGAGAAAAACTGTTTTTT.

The gene calls are TRBV2 and TRBJ2-2; D is undetermined. The CDR3 has 15 amino acids. Germline CDR1 is SNHLY and CDR2 is FYNNEI. V lost 4 bases to trimming and J lost 4 bases, with 13 bases between them. The CDR3 here is CASSVKARATGELFF. The CDR3 nucleotides are TGTGCCAGCAGTGTTAAGGCCAGAGCCACCGGGGAGCTGTTTTTT.

V gene TRBV9 combines with J gene TRBJ2-1; TRBD2 matches 10 bases. With V trimmed by 0 bases and J by 6 bases, 15 bases remained unmatched. The germline CDR1 and CDR2 sequences are SGDLS and YYNGEE. The CDR3 is made up of 19 amino acids. The chain's CDR3 is CASSVDPRGLSGRANEQFF. Written as DNA, the CDR3 is TGTGCCAGCAGCGTAGACCCCCGCGGATTAAGCGGGAGGGCCAATGAGCAGTTCTTC. The variable domain in full, completed from reference TRBV9 and TRBJ2-1, reads DSGVTQTPKHLITATGQRVTLRCSPRSGDLSVYWYQQSLDQGLQFLIQYYNGEERAKGNILERFSAQQFPDLHSELNLSSLELGDSALYFCASSVDPRGLSGRANEQFFGPGTRLTVL.

This clone was seen only once. The rearrangement uses TRBV28 and TRBJ1-3; D call uncertain. CDR1 and CDR2 (germline): MDHEN, SYDVKM. The V and J ends lost 1 base and 0 bases respectively, with 10 bases between them. The CDR3 spans 16 residues. CDR3 sequence reads: CASSLSPGSSGNTIYF. The DNA for the CDR3 is TGTGCCAGCAGTTTATCGCCGGGGTCCTCTGGAAACACCATATATTTT.

The chain has TRBV21-1 and TRBJ2-1; the D call of TRBD2 is as the table states it, not checked on the DNA. TRBV21-1 is labeled a pseudogene. The CDR3 loop spans 11 amino acids. The CDR3 bases are TGTGCCAGCAGCCCGATGACTAAGCAGTTCTTC. Amino acid sequence: CASSPMTKQFF.